This TCR beta chain derives from a study of OX40 agonist ivuxolimab in advanced cancers. Only one count was recorded for this clone. The CDR3 has 15 residues. In germline, CDR1 is SGHAT, CDR2 FQNNGV. V was clipped by 1 base and J by 2 bases, with 8 bases between them. Libraries were prepared by immunoSEQ multiplex PCR; TCRdb keeps only in-frame clonotypes and omits some of them. Among about 54,000 clones listed, 70% to 90% were seen once. The clonotype originates from an adult with an advanced solid tumor such as melanoma, head and neck, liver or kidney cancer. The material sequenced was CD4+ or CD8+ T cells sorted from blood, taken in a trial of the OX40 agonist ivuxolimab. The chain uses TRBV11-2 and TRBJ1-4; D not certain. This CDR3 reads CASSLVSTTNEKLFF. The CDR3 bases are TGTGCCAGCAGCTTAGTCTCTACTACTAATGAAAAACTGTTTTTT.